This T cell receptor (beta chain) was documented in a study of a mutant IDH1 vaccine in newly diagnosed glioma. Overall study context: The first vaccination came 4-6 weeks after radiotherapy alone, or with temozolomide cycles. Patients under treatment included about 62% males and 37.5% females and had a mean age of around 40 years.

Details on this clone: Its specificity is unknown.

Time point: week 5, during vaccination. Topical imiquimod was applied with each vaccine dose, which held 300 ug of mutant IDH1 20-mer peptide. The study enrolled donors with new WHO grade 3 or 4 IDH1-mutant, ATRX-lost astrocytomas. Sequencing was performed with immunoSEQ multiplex PCR; in TCRdb, only in-frame clones are kept and a portion is missing. Among around 56,000 clones, 82% were seen once, and the ten largest hold roughly 3.2%. Germline-derived CDR1 and CDR2 are SGHTS and YDEGEE. The ends lost 0 bases at V and 2 bases at J; junction bases unmatched: 5. The CDR3 spans 17 residues. The sample here was PBMCs, taken from a glioma patient whose treatment included an IDH1 peptide vaccine. The chain couples TRBV5-8 to TRBJ1-3; the match to TRBD1 covers 10 bases. This TCR was sampled from a young woman with glioma. Some clones in this sample may be carry-over from other donors' samples. CDR3 protein: CASSLADGQGAGNTIYF. The CDR3 DNA is TGTGCCAGCAGCTTGGCCGACGGACAGGGGGCTGGAAACACCATATATTTT.